The source of this TCR beta chain is a study of immune evolution from preneoplasia to lung adenocarcinoma. Clones were sequenced by immunoSEQ multiplex PCR, and TCRdb holds only the in-frame ones, with some missing. The top ten clones hold 15% to 20% of a sample with approximately 6,800 clones, roughly 80% of them seen once. Germline V gives CDR1 SEHNR, CDR2 FQNEAQ (reference sequence). J lost 1 base, V lost 5 bases, and 13 bases had no gene match. The CDR3 contains 17 residues. Two lung cancer pathologists independently confirmed each histologic diagnosis. This receptor was taken from a person aged 65-85 years with lung adenocarcinoma. The chain carries TRBV7-9 and TRBJ2-7; 8 bases map to TRBD1. Material for sequencing was FFPE adjacent normal lung tissue. CDR3 amino acids: CASSPKQGERNSYEQYF. DNA of the CDR3: TGTGCCAGCAGCCCGAAACAGGGGGAACGCAATTCCTACGAGCAGTACTTC.